What follows are 11 T cell receptor beta chains derived from one specimen sequenced in a study of Tregs in tolerant kidney transplant recipients. Mixed chimerism was transient after nonmyeloablative marrow transplants from related graft donors. Method: immunoSEQ multiplex PCR; TCRdb's copy keeps in-frame clones and lacks some. The sample includes 55,000 to 75,000 clones, 87% of them seen just once. Sequenced here: CD4+ T cells from blood (PBMCs), sampled 6 months after the transplant. These receptor sequences come from a human patient who received a combined kidney and bone marrow transplant. Part of the T cell pool may stem from the graft donor.

The chain uses TRBV27 and TRBJ2-5; 8 bases match TRBD2. Germline V gives CDR1 MNHEY, CDR2 SMNVEV (reference sequence). V lost 0 bases, J lost 4 bases, and 7 bases stayed unmatched. The CDR3 spans 16 residues. The CDR3 protein is CASSLSFGGAGETQYF. CDR3 coding DNA: TGTGCCAGCAGTTTATCTTTCGGGGGGGCTGGAGAGACCCAGTACTTC.

This chain joins TRBV7-2 and TRBJ2-7; the match to TRBD2 covers 7 bases. The ends lost 3 bases at V and 0 bases at J; junction bases unmatched: 11. The CDR3 runs to 17 residues. Germline assignment: CDR1 SGHTA and CDR2 FQGNSA. The CDR3 sequence is CASSFLPPGLTSYEQYF. CDR3 DNA: TGTGCCAGCAGCTTCTTACCACCGGGACTAACCTCCTACGAGCAGTACTTC.

This clone was found once. V and J are TRBV25-1 and TRBJ2-2; 8 nucleotides match TRBD1. Germline V lookup: CDR1 MGHDK, CDR2 SYGVNS. V lost 1 base and J lost 4; bases outside the gene matches: 8. The CDR3 extends over 17 amino acids. The DNA of the CDR3 is TGTGCCAGCAGTGAATCGGCAGGGGGCTCCGGCACCGGGGAGCTGTTTTTT. Its protein product is CASSESAGGSGTGELFF.

In this sample, this clone turned up once. The V and J genes are TRBV7-3 and TRBJ1-6; D gene unclear. Germline V lookup: CDR1 SGHTA, CDR2 FQGTGA. This CDR3 contains 13 residues. Trimming took off 8 bases at V and 8 bases at J, with 13 bases between the two ends. The CDR3 loop is CASSTHRDSPLHF. The CDR3, as DNA: TGTGCCAGCTCAACTCACCGGGATTCACCCCTCCACTTT.

The V and J genes are TRBV4-1 and TRBJ2-7; TRBD1 aligns across 8 bases. The CDR3 totals 17 residues. J gave up 4 bases and V 4 bases, and 15 bases lay outside the gene matches. Germline CDR1 and CDR2: MGHRA and YSYEKL. CDR3 nucleotide sequence: TGCGCCAGCAGCCGAGGCGCGGGGAAGACAGGGGATTACGAGCAGTACTTC. Translation gives CASSRGAGKTGDYEQYF.

The J gene is TRBJ2-1, the V gene TRBV10-3; possibly TRBD2 for D (6 bases). CDR1 and CDR2 from the germline V gene are ENHRY and SYGVKD. This CDR3 spans 14 amino acids. V lost 0 bases, J lost 8 bases, and 11 bases lay in between. Here the CDR3 DNA reads TGTGCCATCAGTGAGTCACTAGCTTCCGATGAGCAGTTCTTC. Protein: CAISESLASDEQFF.

The chain links TRBV11-1 to TRBJ1-6; a possible D gene is TRBD1 (6 bases). Germline CDR1 and CDR2: SGHAT and FQDESV (reference sequence). The V and J ends lost 3 bases and 0 bases respectively, with 15 bases between them. This CDR3 has 18 residues. The CDR3 spells CASSFTRGYSSYNSPLHF. The DNA for the CDR3 is TGTGCCAGCAGCTTCACAAGGGGGTACAGCTCCTATAATTCACCCCTCCACTTT.

V and J are TRBV19 and TRBJ1-3, with D unresolved. CDR3 length equals 14 residues. V gave up 8 bases and J gave up 0 bases, with 11 bases separating them. Germline values: CDR1 LNHDA, CDR2 SQIVND (reference sequence). The DNA for the CDR3 is TGTGCCAGTCCAAATCTACGCTCTGGAAACACCATATATTTT. Residues: CASPNLRSGNTIYF.

This chain links TRBV19 with TRBJ1-5; 7 nucleotides line up with TRBD1. Germline V gives CDR1 LNHDA, CDR2 SQIVND (reference sequence). J was trimmed by 3 bases and V by 9 bases; bases with no gene match: 11. The CDR3 consists of 15 residues. CDR3 sequence reads: CASPQTGRNNQPQHF. CDR3 DNA: TGTGCCAGCCCACAGACAGGGAGAAACAATCAGCCCCAGCATTTT.

CDR3 nucleotides: TGTGCCAGCAGCCTAGCGGCGACCCAGTACTTC. Amino acid sequence: CASSLAATQYF. This chain joins TRBV4-2 and TRBJ2-5, with a tentative D call TRBD2 (6 bases). Germline V gene sequence: CDR1 LGHNA, CDR2 YNFKEQ. V was cut by 4 bases and J by 7 bases, with 7 bases left in between. This CDR3 contains 11 residues.

The chain recombines TRBV19 with TRBJ1-1, with D possibly being TRBD1 (6 bases). This CDR3 comprises 14 residues. Trimming removed 5 bases at V and 4 bases at J, with 14 bases between. Germline V gene data show CDR1 as LNHDA and CDR2 as SQIVND (reference sequence). The CDR3 DNA sequence: TGTGCCAGTAGTGTCAGGGGCCTAGGCACTGAAGCTTTCTTT. Translation gives CASSVRGLGTEAFF. Full variable domain (rest looked up from reference TRBV19 and TRBJ1-1): DGGITQSPKYLFRKEGQNVTLSCEQNLNHDAMYWYRQDPGQGLRLIYYSQIVNDFQKGDIAEGYSVSREKKESFPLTVTSAQKNPTAFYLCASSVRGLGTEAFFGQGTRLTVV.